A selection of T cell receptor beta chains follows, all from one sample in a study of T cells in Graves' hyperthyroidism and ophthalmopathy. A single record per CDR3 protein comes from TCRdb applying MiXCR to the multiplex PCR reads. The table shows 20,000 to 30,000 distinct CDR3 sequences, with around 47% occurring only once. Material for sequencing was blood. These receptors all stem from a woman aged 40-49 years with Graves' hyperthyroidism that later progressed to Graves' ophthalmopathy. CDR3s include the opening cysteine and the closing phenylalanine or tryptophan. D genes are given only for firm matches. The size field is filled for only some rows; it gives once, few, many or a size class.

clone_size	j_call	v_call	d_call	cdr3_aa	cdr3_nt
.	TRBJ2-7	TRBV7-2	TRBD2	CASSLGAGLAGVDIYEQYF	TGTGCCAGCAGCTTAGGCGCGGGACTAGCGGGAGTAGACATTTACGAGCAGTACTTC
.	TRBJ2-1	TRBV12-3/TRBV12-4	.	CASNLSNEQFF	TGTGCCAGCAATTTATCCAATGAGCAGTTCTTC
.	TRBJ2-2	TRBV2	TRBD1	CAARTGPNTGELFF	TGTGCCGCCAGGACAGGACCGAACACCGGGGAGCTGTTTTTT
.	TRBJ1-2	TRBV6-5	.	CASSYGEGVYGYTF	TGTGCCAGCAGTTATGGCGAGGGTGTCTATGGCTACACCTTC
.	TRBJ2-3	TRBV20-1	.	CSARGIGGASTDTQYF	TGCAGTGCTAGAGGAATCGGCGGGGCGAGCACAGATACGCAGTATTTT
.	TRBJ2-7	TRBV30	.	CAWSVMQSSYEQYF	TGTGCCTGGAGTGTAATGCAGTCCTCCTACGAGCAGTACTTC
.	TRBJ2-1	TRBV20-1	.	CSARDRAHEQFF	TGCAGTGCTAGAGATCGAGCCCATGAGCAGTTCTTC
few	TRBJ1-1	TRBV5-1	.	CASSLGGKGGEEAFF	TGCGCCAGCAGCTTGGGGGGCAAGGGGGGGGAGGAAGCTTTCTTT
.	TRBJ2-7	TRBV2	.	CASSGLAGKDGQYF	TGTGCCAGCAGTGGGCTAGCTGGGAAAGACGGGCAGTACTTC
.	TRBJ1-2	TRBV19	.	CASGYAPNGYTF	TGTGCCAGTGGGTACGCCCCGAATGGCTACACTTTC
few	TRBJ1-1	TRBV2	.	CASSRSRVSTEAFF	TGTGCCAGCAGCAGAAGCAGGGTGTCCACTGAAGCTTTCTTT
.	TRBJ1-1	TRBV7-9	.	CASSRGPNTEAFF	TGTGCCAGCAGCCGGGGGCCGAACACTGAAGCTTTCTTT
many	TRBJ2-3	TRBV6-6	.	CASSYPGGGGRTDTQYF	TGTGCCAGCAGTTACCCTGGCGGAGGGGGCCGCACAGATACGCAGTATTTT
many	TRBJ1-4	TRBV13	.	CASSLGGAEKLFF	TGTGCCAGCAGCTTAGGGGGAGCCGAAAAACTGTTTTTT
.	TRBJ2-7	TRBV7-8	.	CASSLESGSYEQYF	TGTGCCAGCAGCTTAGAGTCGGGATCCTACGAGCAGTACTTC
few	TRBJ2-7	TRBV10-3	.	CAINDPTGIHEQYF	TGTGCCATCAACGATCCAACGGGGATACACGAGCAGTACTTC
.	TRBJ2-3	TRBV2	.	CASSESPLADTQYF	TGTGCCAGCAGTGAATCGCCCTTAGCCGATACGCAGTATTTT
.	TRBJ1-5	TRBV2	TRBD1	CASSTGISNQPQHF	TGTGCCAGCTCGACAGGGATTAGCAATCAGCCCCAGCATTTT
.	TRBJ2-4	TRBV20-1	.	CKAYGGTDIQYF	TGCAAGGCTTACGGGGGTACGGACATTCAGTACTTC
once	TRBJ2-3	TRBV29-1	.	CSASGVIADTQYF	TGCAGCGCCTCAGGGGTCATTGCAGATACGCAGTATTTT
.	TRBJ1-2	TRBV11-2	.	CASSHSGTDGYTF	TGTGCCAGCAGCCACAGTGGTACAGATGGCTACACCTTC
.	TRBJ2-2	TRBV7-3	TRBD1	CASSLPWDRVGGELFF	TGTGCCAGCAGCTTACCCTGGGACAGGGTTGGCGGGGAGCTGTTTTTT
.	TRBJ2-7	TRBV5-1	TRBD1	CASSLEGQTFYF	TGCGCCAGCAGCTTGGAGGGACAGACCTTTTACTTC
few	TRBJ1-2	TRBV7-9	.	CASSLEGHGYTF	TGTGCCAGCAGCTTAGAGGGGCATGGCTACACCTTC
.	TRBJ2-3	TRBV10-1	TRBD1	CASSQETGHRGLSTDTQYF	TGCGCCAGCAGTCAAGAGACCGGCCACAGGGGGCTGAGCACAGATACGCAGTATTTT
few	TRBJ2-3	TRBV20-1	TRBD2	CSASSTSGRGDTQYF	TGCAGTGCCAGCTCGACTAGCGGGAGGGGGGATACGCAGTATTTT
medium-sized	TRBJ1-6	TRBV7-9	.	CASSLGGMSSYNSPLHF	TGTGCCAGCAGCTTAGGGGGGATGAGCTCCTATAATTCACCCCTCCACTTT
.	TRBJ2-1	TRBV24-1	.	CATSDLGGWGSYNEQFF	TGTGCCACCAGTGATTTGGGGGGATGGGGTTCCTACAATGAGCAGTTCTTC
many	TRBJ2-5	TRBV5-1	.	CASSPGGTQETQYF	TGCGCCAGCAGCCCGGGTGGTACCCAAGAGACCCAGTACTTC
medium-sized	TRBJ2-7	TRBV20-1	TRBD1	CSAPTRDRFNEQYF	TGCAGTGCCCCGACACGGGACAGGTTTAACGAGCAGTACTTC
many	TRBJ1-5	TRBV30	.	CAWSVRLGNQPQHF	TGTGCCTGGAGTGTAAGGTTGGGGAATCAGCCCCAGCATTTT
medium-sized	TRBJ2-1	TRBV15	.	CATSRDPAGNEQFF	TGTGCCACCAGCAGAGATCCGGCGGGGAATGAGCAGTTCTTC
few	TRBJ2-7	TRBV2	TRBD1	CASRPGQPTEQYF	TGTGCCAGCAGGCCGGGACAGCCTACGGAGCAGTACTTC
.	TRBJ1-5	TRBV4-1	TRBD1	CASSQRQGQPQHF	TGCGCCAGCAGCCAACGACAGGGGCAGCCCCAGCATTTT
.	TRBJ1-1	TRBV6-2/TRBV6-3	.	CASSYGHLNTEAFF	TGTGCCAGCAGTTACGGACATCTTAACACTGAAGCTTTCTTT
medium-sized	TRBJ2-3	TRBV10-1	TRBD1	CASRPRQGASTDTQYF	TGCGCCAGCAGGCCTCGACAGGGGGCCAGCACAGATACGCAGTATTTT
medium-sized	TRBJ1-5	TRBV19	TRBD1	CATDQQGRNQPQHF	TGTGCCACCGATCAACAGGGGCGCAATCAGCCCCAGCATTTT
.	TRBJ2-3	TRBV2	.	CASSSLASTADTQYF	TGTGCCAGCAGCTCCCTAGCGTCTACCGCAGATACGCAGTATTTT
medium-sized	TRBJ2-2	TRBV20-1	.	CSAQGLTTGELFF	TGCAGTGCCCAAGGACTCACCACCGGGGAGCTGTTTTTT
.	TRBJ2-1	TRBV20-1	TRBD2	CSARGGGTRPTEQFF	TGCAGTGCTAGAGGGGGGGGGACTAGACCCACTGAGCAGTTCTTC
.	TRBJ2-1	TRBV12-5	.	CASGSPRNEQFF	TGTGCTAGTGGTTCTCCCCGCAATGAGCAGTTCTTC
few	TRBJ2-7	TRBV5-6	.	CASSFGSGAHEQYF	TGTGCCAGCAGCTTCGGGTCAGGGGCCCACGAGCAGTACTTC
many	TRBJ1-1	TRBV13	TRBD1	CASSGQGARTEAFF	TGTGCCAGCAGCGGGCAGGGGGCGCGCACTGAAGCTTTCTTT
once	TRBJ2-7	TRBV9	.	CASSPKATGTYEQYF	TGTGCCAGCAGCCCTAAAGCGACCGGAACCTACGAGCAGTACTTC
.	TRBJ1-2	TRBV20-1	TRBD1	CSAPSGQRDGYTF	TGCAGTGCTCCCTCGGGACAGCGGGATGGCTACACCTTC
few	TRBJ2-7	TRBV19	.	CASSLTGLPPTYYEQYF	TGTGCCAGTAGTCTTACAGGGCTTCCTCCGACCTACTACGAGCAGTACTTC
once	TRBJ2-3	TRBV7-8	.	CASSSQGFYNEQYF	TGTGCCAGCAGCTCCCAGGGTTTCTACAATGAGCAGTATTTT